The 2 T cell receptor beta chains below all came from one sample that was sequenced in a study of T cell changes during pregnancy in multiple sclerosis. The protocol was immunoSEQ multiplex PCR, while the TCRdb copy is restricted to in-frame clones and leaves out a portion. The sample includes 49,000 or so clones, around 92% seen only once; the top ten take approximately 2.2%. The starting material was peripheral blood, obtained in the third trimester of pregnancy. These receptors came from a female donor with multiple sclerosis, enrolled in a pregnancy study.

The chain carries TRBV4-3 and TRBJ2-7, with TRBD2 as a possible D gene (5 bases). The CDR3 is 15 amino acids. The V gene lost 0 bases and the J gene lost 2 bases, with 11 bases spanning the gap. From germline, CDR1 is LGHNA and CDR2 YSLEER. CDR3 in amino acids: CASSQDQRSPYEQYF. The CDR3 coding sequence is TGCGCCAGCAGCCAAGATCAGCGGAGCCCCTACGAGCAGTACTTC.

V is TRBV7-9 and J is TRBJ2-2; 10 nucleotides align to TRBD2. This CDR3 contains 17 residues. The germline gives CDR1 SEHNR, CDR2 FQNEAQ (reference sequence). J gave up 2 bases and V 1 base, and 4 bases lay outside the gene matches. The CDR3 nucleotides are TGTGCCAGCAGCTTAGTAGTAGCGGGAGGAAACACCGGGGAGCTGTTTTTT. It encodes CASSLVVAGGNTGELFF.